The clone carrying this T cell receptor beta chain has ten or more counts. The antigen remains unidentified. This specimen comes from a study of response to subunit inactivated influenza vaccine. V was trimmed by 2 bases and J by 8 bases, leaving 11 bases between them. CDR3 length equals 13 residues. Per the germline V gene, CDR1 is MDHEN and CDR2 is SYDVKM. TCRdb reanalysed the RT-PCR reads using MiXCR and keeps one entry per CDR3 protein. The data show hundreds of thousands of distinct CDR3 sequences, 14% seen once. Study results and limitations: That few new T cells are recruited by each seasonal influenza vaccination was the authors' suggestion.

This chain uses TRBV28 with TRBJ2-3, with D possibly matching TRBD1 (5 bases). The sample consisted of PBMCs from blood, taken 14 days before vaccination. This receptor was obtained from a man aged 50-59 years who received an inactivated influenza vaccine. The CDR3 protein is CASSLQGRGTQYF. The CDR3 DNA reads as TGTGCCAGCAGTTTACAGGGAAGGGGTACGCAGTATTTT.